The clone carrying this TCR beta chain was seen once. Sequenced by immunoSEQ multiplex PCR; TCRdb stores in-frame clones only, minus some. The sample has about 87,000 clones, 84% seen once. The data originate from a study of PD-L1 blockade in urothelial cancer. Whole-study context: Atezolizumab, begun by patients in about 2014, was given at 1,200 mg intravenously every 3 weeks. After treatment start, blood was analyzed at 3 weeks (second dose) and at 6 weeks. Chemotherapy regimens numbering 0 to 3 had been given to patients.

Documented time point: pretreatment peripheral blood. The study collected 1 to 8 samples per patient, pretreatment and on-treatment. The CDR3 is 14 residues long. CDR1 is SGDLS and CDR2 is YYNGEE in the germline V gene. The germline V and J ends were trimmed by 3 bases and 0 bases, with 10 bases remaining between them. Sequenced material: PBMCs, taken around atezolizumab (anti-PD-L1) treatment. The chain couples TRBV9 to TRBJ2-7; D is possibly TRBD2 (5 bases). The clonotype was recovered from a man in his sixties with urothelial cancer. CDR3 nucleotide sequence: TGTGCCAGCAGCGCTAGCAGTAGCTCCTACGAGCAGTACTTC. Translated: CASSASSSSYEQYF. The complete variable domain, with remaining parts taken from reference TRBV9 and TRBJ2-7, reads DSGVTQTPKHLITATGQRVTLRCSPRSGDLSVYWYQQSLDQGLQFLIQYYNGEERAKGNILERFSAQQFPDLHSELNLSSLELGDSALYFCASSASSSSYEQYFGPGTRLTVT.